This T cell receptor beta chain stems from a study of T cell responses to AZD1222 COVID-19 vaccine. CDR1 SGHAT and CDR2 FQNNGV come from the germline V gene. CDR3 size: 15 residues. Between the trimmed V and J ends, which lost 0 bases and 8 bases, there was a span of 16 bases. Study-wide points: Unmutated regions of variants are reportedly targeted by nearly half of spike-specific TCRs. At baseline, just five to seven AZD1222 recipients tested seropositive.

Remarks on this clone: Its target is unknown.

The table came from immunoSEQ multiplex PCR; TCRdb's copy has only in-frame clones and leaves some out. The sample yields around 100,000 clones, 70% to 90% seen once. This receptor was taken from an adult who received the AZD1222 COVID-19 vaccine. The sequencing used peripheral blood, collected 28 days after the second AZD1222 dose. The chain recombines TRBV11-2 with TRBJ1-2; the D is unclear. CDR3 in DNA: TGTGCCAGCAGCTTAGATCTAATTATGACTTTGGGCTACACCTTC. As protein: CASSLDLIMTLGYTF.